The clone carrying this T cell receptor beta chain was found once. The cohort comprised adults aged roughly 18 to 95 years residing in about two dozen US areas. Participants reported their clinical history, and cohort assignment relied on those reports. The CDR3 length is 16 residues. Germline V gives CDR1 SGHDN, CDR2 FVKESK. The V and J ends lost 0 bases and 2 bases respectively, with 12 bases between them. These data originate in a study of blood T cell repertoires in COVID-19. For the study at large: Spain, Italy and the United States supplied samples that represented acute and convalescent COVID-19.

Produced via immunoSEQ multiplex PCR; TCRdb's table is partial and in-frame only. Of around 400,000 clones in the sample, roughly nine tenths were seen once. The chain couples TRBV14 to TRBJ2-3, with D unclear. The specimen was PBMCs or T cells enriched from blood (not recorded which). The TCR comes from a woman aged 40 to 50 who had been exposed to COVID-19. CDR3 in amino acids: CASSQDFLFYTDTQYF. In DNA form, the CDR3 reads TGTGCCAGCAGCCAAGATTTCCTTTTCTACACAGATACGCAGTATTTT.